One and the same sample provided the 17 T cell receptor beta chains below, sequenced in a study of blood T cell repertoires in COVID-19. Method: immunoSEQ multiplex PCR; TCRdb's copy keeps in-frame clones and lacks some. This sample has about 120,000 clones, with more than 80% found just once. The specimen sequenced was peripheral blood. The receptors here all came from a man aged 40-49 years with acute or convalescent COVID-19.

The chain couples TRBV10-3 to TRBJ2-1; the match to TRBD2 covers 9 bases. J lost 4 bases, V lost 10 bases, and 8 bases had no gene match. The CDR3 runs 14 residues. Germline loops: CDR1 ENHRY, CDR2 SYGVKD. This chain's CDR3 is CATGAGGGYNEQFF. The CDR3 DNA reads TGTGCCACCGGAGCGGGGGGTGGTTACAATGAGCAGTTCTTC.

V and J are TRBV12-5 and TRBJ1-1, with unresolved D. Deletions cut 6 bases from V and 0 bases from J, with 2 bases between. Germline CDR1 is LGHNT and CDR2 is FRNRAP. The CDR3 is 11 residues long. Written as DNA, the CDR3 is TGTGCTAGTGGCGTGAACACTGAAGCTTTCTTT. Encoded protein: CASGVNTEAFF.

This chain uses TRBV28 with TRBJ1-5; the match to TRBD1 covers 10 bases. The length of the CDR3 is 15 residues. The germline V gene encodes CDR1 MDHEN and CDR2 SYDVKM. J gave up 5 bases and V 5 bases, and 6 bases lay outside the gene matches. The CDR3 nucleotides are TGTGCCAGCAGTCGCCGGGACAGGGGTTATCAGCCCCAGCATTTT. It specifies CASSRRDRGYQPQHF.

J is TRBJ1-2 and V is TRBV7-2, with TRBD1 identical over 10 bases. This CDR3 has 14 amino acids. Trimming cost V 3 bases and J 6 bases; bases outside gene matches: 4. CDR1 and CDR2 (germline): SGHTA, FQGNSA. The CDR3 sequence: CASSLGTGADGYTF. The CDR3 DNA reads TGTGCCAGCAGCTTGGGGACAGGGGCAGATGGCTACACCTTC.

J is TRBJ1-4 and V is TRBV10-2, with 7 bases that match TRBD1. The CDR3 length is 13 residues. CDR1 is WSHSY and CDR2 is SAAADI in the germline V gene. V was pared by 4 bases and J by 12 bases, with 8 bases of the junction left unmatched. CDR3 coding DNA: TGCGCCAGCAGTGGGGGGACAGCCGAGGAACTGTTTTTT. Translated: CASSGGTAEELFF.

This clone was observed once. The genes are TRBV6-6 and TRBJ2-7; the D is unclear. V was clipped by 2 bases and J by 0 bases, with 5 bases between them. The CDR3 consists of 13 residues. Germline V gene sequence: CDR1 MNHNY, CDR2 SVGAGI (reference sequence). The CDR3 bases are TGTGCCAGCAGTTACGCCAGCTCCTACGAGCAGTACTTC. Translating gives CASSYASSYEQYF.

This chain joins TRBV21-1 and TRBJ1-2; TRBD1 is taken as the D call from the table, unchecked against the DNA. TRBV21-1 is annotated as a pseudogene. The CDR3 is made up of 15 amino acids. Here the CDR3 reads CASSSQQGAILGYTF. CDR3 coding DNA: TGTGCCAGCAGCAGCCAACAGGGGGCAATCCTTGGCTACACCTTC.

The chain recombines TRBV5-4 with TRBJ2-7, with TRBD2 as a possible D gene (6 bases). V lost 4 bases and J lost 2, with 22 bases in between. The CDR3 has 17 residues. The V gene's germline CDR1 is SGHNT and CDR2 YYREEE (reference sequence). The CDR3 DNA reads TGTGCCAGCAGCCCGTCCTCGAGGGTAGCGGATACCTACGAGCAGTACTTC. Encoded protein: CASSPSSRVADTYEQYF.

The chain couples TRBV15 to TRBJ2-7; the match to TRBD2 covers 8 bases. The CDR3 is made up of 15 amino acids. V lost 0 bases, J lost 7 bases, and 8 bases stayed unmatched. Germline loops: CDR1 LNHNV, CDR2 YYDKDF (reference sequence). CDR3 amino acids: CATSRETAGGFEQYF. The CDR3 region has the DNA TGTGCCACCAGCAGAGAAACGGCGGGGGGTTTTGAGCAGTACTTC.

This sequence joins TRBV6-4 and TRBJ2-1; 10 positions agree with TRBD1. Germline CDR1 is MRHNA and CDR2 is SNTAGT. The V and J ends lost 2 bases and 9 bases, in that order; junction bases with no gene match: 10. The CDR3 covers 16 residues. CDR3 DNA sequence: TGTGCCAGCAGTGACCCAACCGGGACAGGGGTTGGTGAGCAGTTCTTC. Translated, it gives CASSDPTGTGVGEQFF.

In nucleotides, the CDR3 is TGTGCCATCAGTGAGCAGGGGTATGACACTGAAGCTTTCTTT. This gives the protein CAISEQGYDTEAFF. The chain links TRBV10-3 to TRBJ1-1; perhaps TRBD1 as D (6 bases). Looked up from germline, CDR1 is ENHRY and CDR2 is SYGVKD. Deletions cut 2 bases from V and 3 bases from J, with 10 bases between. The CDR3 has 14 amino acids.

In DNA form, the CDR3 reads TGTGCCAGCAGTGAAGGCTACAGTACCTACGAGCAGTACTTC. Protein product: CASSEGYSTYEQYF. The rearrangement uses TRBV6-1 and TRBJ2-7; D gene ambiguous. The germline V and J ends were trimmed by 1 base and 2 bases, with 9 bases remaining between them. This CDR3 has 14 amino acids. Germline V lookup: CDR1 MNHNS, CDR2 SASEGT.

The chain uses TRBV7-2 and TRBJ2-1; D is uncertain. The CDR3 contains 15 residues. V was shortened by 5 bases and J by 8 bases, with 19 bases between the two germline ends. Germline V gene sequence: CDR1 SGHTA, CDR2 FQGNSA. The chain's CDR3 is CASSPDTVVVHEQFF. The CDR3 coding sequence is TGTGCCAGCAGCCCCGATACAGTAGTTGTACATGAGCAGTTCTTC.

The rearrangement joins TRBV27 to TRBJ2-7, with 10 nucleotides matching TRBD2. The ends lost 5 bases at V and 3 bases at J; junction bases unmatched: 4. In germline, CDR1 is MNHEY, CDR2 SMNVEV (reference sequence). This CDR3 contains 14 residues. The CDR3 reads CASSMGLALYEQYF. The CDR3 nucleotides are TGTGCCAGCAGTATGGGACTAGCGCTCTACGAGCAGTACTTC.

J is TRBJ1-1 and V is TRBV10-3; the D gene is possibly TRBD1 (5 bases). CDR1 and CDR2 (germline): ENHRY, SYGVKD. This CDR3 has 16 amino acids. Trimming cost V 4 bases and J 0 bases, with 15 bases left between them. The CDR3 here is CAISGGVGVMNTEAFF. The CDR3 coding sequence is TGTGCCATCAGTGGGGGGGTAGGGGTCATGAACACTGAAGCTTTCTTT.

This clone was detected only a few times. The CDR3: CASSGRSSYNEQFF. CDR3 sequence (DNA): TGTGCCAGCAGTGGTAGGAGCTCCTACAATGAGCAGTTCTTC. The V call is TRBV2, the J call TRBJ2-1; D remains ambiguous. Trimming removed 4 bases at V and 0 bases at J, with 7 bases between. Germline V gives CDR1 SNHLY, CDR2 FYNNEI. The CDR3 covers 14 residues.

The chain uses TRBV6-2 or TRBV6-3 and TRBJ2-7; perhaps TRBD1 as D (6 bases). CDR1 is MNHEY and CDR2 is SVGEGT in the germline V gene. The ends were cut back, 2 bases at V and 3 bases at J, with 32 bases in the middle. This CDR3 is built from 21 residues. CDR3 protein: CASSYPASLLTRQVEYYEQYF. The CDR3 DNA reads as TGTGCCAGCAGTTACCCGGCTTCATTACTGACTCGACAGGTGGAGTACTACGAGCAGTACTTC.